These 16 T cell receptor beta chains originate from one sample sequenced in a study of cytomegalovirus exposure and HLA in healthy donors. A multiplex PCR was run with 60 Vbeta primers and 13 Jbeta primers. Using immunoSEQ multiplex PCR, the repertoire was profiled, and TCRdb retains in-frame clones only, with some absent. The table records over 150,000 clones, roughly four fifths of them present only once. Sequences were obtained from PBMCs. These receptors were collected from a man aged 18 to 29 in good health and CMV-seronegative.

The chain uses TRBV27 and TRBJ1-5; tentative D call: TRBD1 (5 bases). The CDR3 length is 14 residues. V lost 5 bases and J 6 bases, leaving 14 bases between the germline ends. Germline V gene lookup returns CDR1 MNHEY and CDR2 SMNVEV (reference sequence). CDR3 sequence (DNA): TGTGCCAGCAGTGTCGCGGGGGGGGGTCAGCCCCAGCATTTT. Amino acid sequence: CASSVAGGGQPQHF.

The gene calls are TRBV7-9 and TRBJ2-7, with no clear D. The CDR3 contains 12 residues. Trimming pared 4 bases from V and 2 bases from J, leaving 6 bases between. Germline V gene data show CDR1 as SEHNR and CDR2 as FQNEAQ (reference sequence). The CDR3 coding sequence is TGTGCCAGCAGCTCCACTGCCTACGAGCAGTACTTC. Protein: CASSSTAYEQYF.

The V call is TRBV7-9, the J call TRBJ1-1; D is perhaps TRBD1 (5 bases). Trimming stripped 5 bases from V and 7 bases from J, with 11 bases between. Per the germline V gene, CDR1 is SEHNR and CDR2 is FQNEAQ (reference sequence). The CDR3 is made up of 12 amino acids. CDR3 residues: CASSPWDFEAFF. DNA of the CDR3: TGTGCCAGCAGCCCTTGGGACTTTGAAGCTTTCTTT.

The genes are TRBV6-5 and TRBJ1-6; tentatively, D is TRBD1 (5 bases). The CDR3 runs 15 residues. The germline V gene encodes CDR1 MNHEY and CDR2 SVGAGI. V was cut by 6 bases and J by 7 bases, with 16 bases left in between. The CDR3 region is CASSSRGGPNSPLHF. The DNA of the CDR3 is TGTGCCAGCAGCTCTCGGGGGGGACCCAATTCACCCCTCCACTTT.

This chain uses TRBV27 with TRBJ2-2, with D possibly matching TRBD2 (5 bases). The CDR3 runs to 15 residues. Trimming removed 2 bases from V and 4 bases from J, with 11 bases in between. Germline V lookup: CDR1 MNHEY, CDR2 SMNVEV (reference sequence). The CDR3 reads CASSLRSRGTGELFF. The CDR3 DNA reads as TGTGCCAGCAGTTTACGGAGCCGGGGCACCGGGGAGCTGTTTTTT.

J is TRBJ1-4 and V is TRBV19; 7 bases are shared with TRBD1. V was clipped by 5 bases and J by 6 bases; unmatched bases: 6. The CDR3 length is 14 residues. CDR1 and CDR2 from the germline V gene are LNHDA and SQIVND (reference sequence). CDR3 bases: TGTGCCAGTAGTTCAGGGGGATTGTATGAAAAACTGTTTTTT. This sequence encodes CASSSGGLYEKLFF.

The V gene is TRBV28, the J gene TRBJ1-3; D gene unclear. The V and J ends lost 3 bases and 2 bases respectively, with 8 bases between them. Germline V CDR1 and CDR2: MDHEN, SYDVKM. CDR3 length equals 14 residues. This CDR3 is CASSFIGAGNTIYF. As DNA, the CDR3 is TGTGCCAGCAGTTTTATCGGGGCTGGAAACACCATATATTTT. Full variable domain (missing parts from reference TRBV28 and TRBJ1-3): DVKVTQSSRYLVKRTGEKVFLECVQDMDHENMFWYRQDPGLGLRLIYFSYDVKMKEKGDIPEGYSVSREKKERFSLILESASTNQTSMYLCASSFIGAGNTIYFGEGSWLTVV.

This clone was observed once. The genes are TRBV25-1 and TRBJ2-1; 8 bases are shared with TRBD1. CDR3 length: 14 residues. Germline trimming cut 7 bases from V and 0 bases from J; bases unmatched to any gene: 2. Germline V CDR1 and CDR2: MGHDK, SYGVNS. The DNA for the CDR3 is TGTGCCAGCACAGGGGGCAGCTCCTACAATGAGCAGTTCTTC. Amino acids: CASTGGSSYNEQFF. Drawing the rest from reference TRBV25-1 and TRBJ2-1, the complete variable domain is EADIYQTPRYLVIGTGKKITLECSQTMGHDKMYWYQQDPGMELHLIHYSYGVNSTEKGDLSSESTVSRIRTEHFPLTLESARPSHTSQYLCASTGGSSYNEQFFGPGTRLTVL.

This clone was recorded only once. The chain uses TRBV28 and TRBJ1-2, with 7 bases fitting TRBD1. Germline values: CDR1 MDHEN, CDR2 SYDVKM. With 5 bases clipped from V and 5 bases from J, the junction kept 8 bases outside the gene matches. The CDR3 has 14 amino acids. The CDR3 here is CASSGQVGKYGYTF. The CDR3 coding sequence is TGTGCCAGCAGTGGACAGGTGGGAAAGTATGGCTACACCTTC.

CDR3 region: CASSHVSGTGSYEQYF. For the CDR3, the DNA is TGCGCCAGCAGCCACGTTTCCGGGACAGGGTCCTACGAGCAGTACTTC. V gene TRBV4-1 combines with J gene TRBJ2-7, with 9 bases matching TRBD1. CDR1 and CDR2 from the germline V gene are MGHRA and YSYEKL. V shed 3 bases, J shed 1 base, and the junction held 7 bases outside the gene matches. This CDR3 is built from 16 residues.

This clone was observed a single time. The chain has TRBV6-5 and TRBJ1-4; D may be TRBD1 (6 bases). The CDR3 is made up of 15 amino acids. Germline V lookup: CDR1 MNHEY, CDR2 SVGAGI. V gave up 5 bases and J gave up 6 bases, with 16 bases separating them. For the CDR3, the DNA is TGTGCCAGCAGTCACATGGGGGCGCGGGATGAAAAACTGTTTTTT. Amino acid sequence: CASSHMGARDEKLFF.

The chain couples TRBV5-6 to TRBJ1-2; tentative D call: TRBD1 (5 bases). Germline loops: CDR1 SGHDT, CDR2 YYEEEE. The CDR3 loop spans 14 amino acids. V was pared by 2 bases and J by 4 bases, with 12 bases between. The CDR3 region has the DNA TGTGCCAGCAGCTTACTCTCCGGGGGCTATGGCTACACCTTC. Amino acid sequence: CASSLLSGGYGYTF. The full variable domain, in which reference TRBV5-6 and TRBJ1-2 provide the parts outside the CDR3, is DAGVTQSPTHLIKTRGQQVTLRCSPKSGHDTVSWYQQALGQGPQFIFQYYEEEERQRGNFPDRFSGHQFPNYSSELNVNALLLGDSALYLCASSLLSGGYGYTFGSGTRLTVV.

This clone was seen a few times. The chain couples TRBV27 to TRBJ2-7; 11 bases line up with TRBD2. Germline CDR1 reads MNHEY; CDR2 reads SMNVEV (reference sequence). V gave up 5 bases and J gave up 2 bases; unmatched junction bases: 5. The CDR3 covers 15 residues. The CDR3 region is CASSPGLAGPYEQYF. The CDR3 DNA sequence: TGTGCCAGCAGTCCAGGACTAGCGGGCCCCTACGAGCAGTACTTC.

The CDR3 nucleotides read TGTGCTAGGGCCACTAGCGGGAGGACAGATACGCAGTATTTT. It translates to CARATSGRTDTQYF. V gene TRBV30 combines with J gene TRBJ2-3; 12 bases map to TRBD2. CDR3 length: 14 residues. Germline CDR1 reads GTSNPN; CDR2 reads SVGIG (reference sequence).

The V call is TRBV6-6, the J call TRBJ1-5, with 7 bases identical to TRBD1. Trimming removed 6 bases from V and 7 bases from J; junction bases left unmatched: 9. This CDR3 has 14 residues. Germline V lookup: CDR1 MNHNY, CDR2 SVGAGI (reference sequence). CDR3 region: CASSLRGTRQPQHF. The CDR3 nucleotides are TGTGCCAGCAGCCTCAGGGGGACGAGACAGCCCCAGCATTTT.

The V gene is TRBV6-5, the J gene TRBJ2-5, with TRBD2 matching over 11 bases. The J call may be faulty, since TRBJ2-7 better matches the DNA end. The CDR3 loop spans 13 amino acids. Per the germline V gene, CDR1 is MNHEY and CDR2 is SVGAGI. The CDR3 spells CATSLAGVYEQYF. In DNA form, the CDR3 reads TGTGCCACTTCACTAGCGGGAGTATACGAGCAGTACTTC.